This T cell receptor beta chain was found in a study of blood T cell repertoires in COVID-19. Germline assignment: CDR1 KGHDR and CDR2 SFDVKD. V was pared by 4 bases and J by 6 bases, with 4 bases of the junction left unmatched. The CDR3 runs to 13 residues. TCRdb's copy holds only in-frame clones and misses some; the assay was immunoSEQ multiplex PCR. Among tens of thousands of clones listed, 70% to 90% were seen once. This chain uses TRBV24-1 with TRBJ2-7, with 8 bases lining up with TRBD1. The specimen sequenced was peripheral blood. The clonotype comes from a man in his 60s with acute or convalescent COVID-19. CDR3 residues: CATSDLTGGEQYF. In DNA form, the CDR3 reads TGTGCCACCAGTGACTTAACAGGGGGCGAGCAGTACTTC.